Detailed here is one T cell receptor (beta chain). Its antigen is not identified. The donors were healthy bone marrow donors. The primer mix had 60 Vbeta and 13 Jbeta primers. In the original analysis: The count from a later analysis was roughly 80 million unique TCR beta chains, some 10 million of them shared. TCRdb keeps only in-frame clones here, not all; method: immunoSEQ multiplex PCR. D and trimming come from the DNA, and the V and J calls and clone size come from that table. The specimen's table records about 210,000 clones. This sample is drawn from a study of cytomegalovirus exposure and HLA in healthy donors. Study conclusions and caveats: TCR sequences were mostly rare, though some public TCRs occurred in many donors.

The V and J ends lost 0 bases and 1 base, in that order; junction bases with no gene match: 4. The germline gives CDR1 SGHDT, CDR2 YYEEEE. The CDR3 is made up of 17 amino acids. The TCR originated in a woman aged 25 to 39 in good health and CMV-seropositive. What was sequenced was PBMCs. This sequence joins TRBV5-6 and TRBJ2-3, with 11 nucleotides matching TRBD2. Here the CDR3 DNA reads TGTGCCAGCAGCTTGGCACTAGCGGGAGTGGGCACAGATACGCAGTATTTT. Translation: CASSLALAGVGTDTQYF.